A selection of T cell receptor beta chains follows, all from one sample in a study of shared clonotypes between healthy human individuals. Measured with immunoSEQ multiplex PCR; TCRdb has only the in-frame clones, and not every one. The profile shows approximately 1,000,000 clones, approximately 80% of them singletons. The sample consisted of memory CD4+ T cells from PBMCs. These receptors were collected from a man younger than 30 in good health. Some clones in this sample may be carry-over from other donors' samples. CDR3s include the opening cysteine and the closing phenylalanine or tryptophan. A D gene is named only where the DNA matches it firmly. The size field is filled for only some rows; it gives once, few, many or a size class.

CDR3nt	CDR3aa	abundance	v_gene	d_gene	j_gene
TGTGCCAGCAGCCCGGGTCTCGCCGAGACCCAGTACTTC	CASSPGLAETQYF	NA	TRBV11-2	NA	TRBJ2-5
TGTGCCAGCAGCATGGGGGGGCGCACAGATACGCAGTATTTT	CASSMGGRTDTQYF	NA	TRBV11-3	NA	TRBJ2-3
TGTGCCAGCAGCCCCACCCGCCCCGGTGATAGCGAGCAGTACTTC	CASSPTRPGDSEQYF	many	TRBV7-2	NA	TRBJ2-7
TGTGCCTGGAGTGTACGGGAAACCGGGGAGCTGTTTTTT	CAWSVRETGELFF	NA	TRBV30	NA	TRBJ2-2
TGTGCCACTACTACAGGGAGCTCCTACAATGAGCAGTTCTTC	CATTTGSSYNEQFF	NA	TRBV10-3	NA	TRBJ2-1
TGTGCCAGCAGTCCCCCCGGCAGATCCTACGAGCAGTACTTC	CASSPPGRSYEQYF	NA	TRBV7-2	NA	TRBJ2-7
TGTGCCAGCGGGGGGGGGAAACAAGAGACCCAGTACTTC	CASGGGKQETQYF	NA	TRBV2	TRBD2	TRBJ2-5
TGCGCCAGCAGCTTGATCCCGGGGAACTACGAGCAGTACTTC	CASSLIPGNYEQYF	few	TRBV5-1	NA	TRBJ2-7
TGTGCCAGCAGCTTGCGGTTGTCGGGGGGAGTGGGTGAGCAGTTCTTC	CASSLRLSGGVGEQFF	few	TRBV11-1	TRBD2	TRBJ2-1
TGTGCCAGCAGTGAAGTAAGTTCAAGTGGCTACACCTTC	CASSEVSSSGYTF	NA	TRBV2	NA	TRBJ1-2
TGTGCCAGCAGCTCCGGAGGTGGTAGGCGGCGCGAGCAGTACTTC	CASSSGGGRRREQYF	NA	TRBV11-2	NA	TRBJ2-7
TGCGCCAGCAGCCGCGGTACAGTTCCCGGGGAGCTGTTTTTT	CASSRGTVPGELFF	NA	TRBV5-1	NA	TRBJ2-2
NA	CASSVADGALLKFF	NA	TRBV9	NA	TRBJ2-1
TGTGCCAGCAGCGTAGGCCCACTCAAGGATACGCAGTATTTT	CASSVGPLKDTQYF	NA	TRBV9	NA	TRBJ2-3
TGCAGCGTTGGAAGGGACTTTGCCTACGAGCAGTACTTC	CSVGRDFAYEQYF	NA	TRBV29-1	NA	TRBJ2-7
TGTGCCATCAGCGACGCACAGGGGGCGGGAAACACCATATATTTT	CAISDAQGAGNTIYF	NA	TRBV10-3	TRBD1	TRBJ1-3
TGTGCCAGCAGTTACTCGACCCGCGGGAGGTTTGAGCAGTTCTTC	CASSYSTRGRFEQFF	once	TRBV6-5	TRBD2	TRBJ2-1
TGTGCCAGCAGTCCCGACGGTGGCTCTGGGGCCAACGTCCTGACTTTC	CASSPDGGSGANVLTF	NA	TRBV2	NA	TRBJ2-6
TGCGCCAGCAGTGCACTAGCGGGAGCCGGGGAGCTGTTTTTT	CASSALAGAGELFF	many	TRBV10-2	TRBD2	TRBJ2-2
TGCGCCAGCAGCCAAGATCGTAGCCCCCAAGGGACCCAGTACTTC	CASSQDRSPQGTQYF	NA	TRBV4-1	NA	TRBJ2-5
TGTGCCAGCAGCCTCCTGGACAGGGTGAACGAGCAGTACTTC	CASSLLDRVNEQYF	NA	TRBV6-5	TRBD1	TRBJ2-7
TGTGCCAGCTCAGAGTCTAGCGGGTTCAATGAGCAGTTCTTC	CASSESSGFNEQFF	few	TRBV18	TRBD2	TRBJ2-1
TGTGCCAGCAGCCAATCGGGGGCACGGAGCAATCAGCCCCAGCATTTT	CASSQSGARSNQPQHF	NA	TRBV16	NA	TRBJ1-5
TGTGCCAGCAGCGTAGAGGCTAGCGGCTACAATGAGCAGTTCTTC	CASSVEASGYNEQFF	NA	TRBV9	TRBD2	TRBJ2-1
TGTGCCAGCGGCGGGACTCAAAACACAGATACGCAGTATTTT	CASGGTQNTDTQYF	NA	TRBV2	NA	TRBJ2-3
TGTGCCACCGCTCTTGCGGGAGGGCCAATAGATACGCAGTATTTT	CATALAGGPIDTQYF	once	TRBV15	TRBD2	TRBJ2-3
TGTGCCAGCAGTTACTCGAAACGGGAGAAAAACGGGGAGCTGTTTTTT	CASSYSKREKNGELFF	NA	TRBV6-6	NA	TRBJ2-2
TGTGCCAGCTCCCCCCAGGGCCAGCCCCAGCATTTT	CASSPQGQPQHF	once	TRBV28	NA	TRBJ1-5
TGTGCCAGCTCACCCCTTTTAGAAGACGGGGAGCTGTTTTTT	CASSPLLEDGELFF	NA	TRBV18	NA	TRBJ2-2
TGTGCCAGCAGGGGATCTGAAGCTTTCTTT	CASRGSEAFF	NA	TRBV28	NA	TRBJ1-1
TGTGCCAGCAGCGTTGACAGGGACCAAGCTTTCTTT	CASSVDRDQAFF	NA	TRBV9	TRBD1	TRBJ1-1
TGTGCCAGTAGTTCGACAGGACGGTATGGCTACACCTTC	CASSSTGRYGYTF	NA	TRBV19	NA	TRBJ1-2
TGTGCCAGCAGTTTAACGGGAGCTTCAGAGACCCAGTACTTC	CASSLTGASETQYF	many	TRBV28	NA	TRBJ2-5
TGTGCCACTAGACAGGGAAGAGGAAATCAGCCCCAGCATTTT	CATRQGRGNQPQHF	NA	TRBV19	TRBD1	TRBJ1-5
TGTGCCAGCAGTGTCGGCGGAGAAGGCGGCTACACCTTC	CASSVGGEGGYTF	NA	TRBV6-1	NA	TRBJ1-2
TGCAGCGTTGATGGCGGAACTAGCACAGATACGCAGTATTTT	CSVDGGTSTDTQYF	NA	TRBV29-1	NA	TRBJ2-3
TGTGCCAGCAGCACCAGGGGAGGGCATGAGACCCAGTACTTC	CASSTRGGHETQYF	once	TRBV7-7	NA	TRBJ2-5
TGTGCCTTTATCTCGGGGGCCCTACCCTCCGAGCAGTACTTC	CAFISGALPSEQYF	NA	TRBV30	NA	TRBJ2-7
TGTGCCTGGAGTAGGTTGAATGAGCAGTTCTTC	CAWSRLNEQFF	once	TRBV30	NA	TRBJ2-1
TGTGCCAGCAGTTACGGACAGGACAGGGGTCAGGGCTACACCTTC	CASSYGQDRGQGYTF	NA	TRBV6-6	TRBD1	TRBJ1-2
TGTGCCAGCAGCCTGGACGGGACTAGCGGGTATGTGGGGTTCTTC	CASSLDGTSGYVGFF	NA	TRBV5-4	TRBD2	TRBJ2-1
TGTGCCAGCAGCCTCATAGGGACTAACGCTTTCTTT	CASSLIGTNAFF	NA	TRBV7-2	NA	TRBJ1-1
TGTGCCATCAGTGACCCGAAAGGGCGGCAGACCACTGAAGCTTTCTTT	CAISDPKGRQTTEAFF	NA	TRBV10-3	NA	TRBJ1-1
TGCGCCAGCAGCAACTCAGCCGGGGGGACTGGGGCCAACGTCCTGACTTTC	CASSNSAGGTGANVLTF	NA	TRBV5-1	TRBD2	TRBJ2-6
TGTGCCAGCAGTCACCGGACATCCTACAATGAGCAGTTCTTC	CASSHRTSYNEQFF	NA	TRBV11-2	NA	TRBJ2-1
TGTGCCAGCAGCCATCCGACTAGCCCAGATACGCAGTATTTT	CASSHPTSPDTQYF	NA	TRBV4-2	TRBD2	TRBJ2-3